The TCR beta chain under discussion was sequenced for a study of blood T cell repertoires in COVID-19. The wider study: Italy, Spain and the United States were the sources of the convalescent and acute COVID-19 samples. T cells, B-cell-depleted T cells, or PBMCs provided the cDNA or gDNA that served as material.

This clone was seen a few times. Per the germline V gene, CDR1 is MNHEY and CDR2 is SVGAGI. Trimming at V came to 6 bases and at J to 4 bases, leaving 5 bases not matched to a gene. The CDR3 is 13 amino acids. In the original processing: The authors estimated nucleated cell counts from reference gene primer amplification. Some clones are missing from TCRdb's copy, which holds only in-frame ones; the method was immunoSEQ multiplex PCR. Clone size and the V and J calls come from that table; the DNA yielded D and trimming. Of about 130,000 clones listed, roughly four fifths were seen once; the top ten hold around 13%.

This sequence originates from a human donor in a cohort sampled during active COVID-19. Sequencing was performed on peripheral blood. The chain uses TRBV6-5 and TRBJ1-1; 7 bases map to TRBD1. The CDR3 is CASSRTGGTEAFF. CDR3 nucleotides: TGTGCCAGCAGCCGGACAGGCGGCACTGAAGCTTTCTTT.